This TCR beta chain was found in a study of shared clonotypes between healthy human individuals. As for the study in general: Participating donors consisted of two women and a few men aged 18 to 49.

Trimming took 5 bases from V and 5 from J, leaving 15 bases between them. CDR1 is SEHNR, CDR2 FQNEAQ, per germline (reference sequence). The CDR3 is 14 residues long. Sorted-subset replicate PCR reactions contained around 220 ng DNA, corresponding to some 30,000 T cell genomes. Generated by immunoSEQ multiplex PCR, the TCRdb table keeps only in-frame clones and is missing some. This table has a few million clones, approximately 95% appearing once. As for this clone: Its antigen is unknown.

Overall study results and limits: The study sampled only blood, and tissue repertoires likely differ.

The sample comprised naive CD4+ T cells sorted from blood. Subset: CD45RA+ positively selected. This rearrangement joins TRBV7-9 to TRBJ1-1, with D possibly TRBD1 on 6 matching bases. This TCR derives from a man aged 18 to 30 in good health. CDR3 sequence (DNA): TGTGCCAGCAGCCCACTGGACAGTAAGACTGAAGCTTTCTTT. This codes for CASSPLDSKTEAFF.